This TCR beta chain appears in the sequencing data of a study of long-term antiretroviral therapy in people with HIV. Study-wide findings and caveats: Whereas controls had wider CDR3 length ranges, HIV repertoires had narrower ones. Blood dates from the mid-2000s to the late 2010s, possibly under older ART regimens.

Germline CDR1 SGHNT, CDR2 YYREEE (reference sequence). Trimming took 4 bases from V and 4 from J; bases not matched to a gene: 8. The length of the CDR3 is 15 residues. Survey-level resolution applied to immunoSEQ assay v3.0. Sequencing efforts were directed toward roughly 40,000-55,000 T-cell genomes per sample. TCRdb keeps only in-frame clones here, not all; method: immunoSEQ multiplex PCR. The sample shows 35,000 to 40,000 clones, 65% to 90% of them seen only once. Comments on this clone: Its antigen is undetermined.

The receptor's source is a man younger than 30 with HIV. Sequencing used unsorted PBMCs, obtained 1.5 years after starting antiretroviral therapy. The chain uses TRBV5-4 and TRBJ1-2, with TRBD1 matching 9 bases. The CDR3 region has the DNA TGTGCCAGCAGCCTGGGAGGGACAGGGAGCTATGGCTACACCTTC. Amino acids: CASSLGGTGSYGYTF.